This T cell receptor (beta chain) was obtained from a study of blood T cell repertoires in COVID-19 (dated by TCRdb to 2020 to 2022). Regarding the research as a whole: The collaborator samples originated in the United States, Italy and Spain and spanned the acute and convalescent phases of COVID-19. The material from the prospective study consisted of cDNA or gDNA derived from T cells, B-cell-depleted T cells, or PBMCs. The dataset comprised deeply sampled blood TCRbeta repertoires from subjects exposed to, actively infected with, or recovered from COVID-19. A freely available public database, intended as a resource for researchers studying the immune response to SARS-CoV-2, is where the repertoires were released. Samples came from the ongoing ImmuneRACE study (first 160 participants) plus 1,254 subjects from 6 global collaborators. Nearly every sample came with metadata listing a de-identified subject ID, COVID-19 status, age in years and sex. Where HLA class I and class II types were available, the types were taken from metadata supplied by the sample provider, not from assay-based typing. Overall study results and their limits: Clinical and demographic metadata were provided uncurated, with the amount varying by source and participant.

The immunoSEQ Assay, a bias-controlled multiplex PCR, was used to amplify TCRbeta CDR3 regions from genomic DNA. The original methods were these. The number of nucleated cells in each sample was estimated by amplification of reference gene primers within the assay. To quantify the absolute abundance of each unique TCRbeta CDR3 rearrangement, sequence reads were collapsed and filtered. For each sample, productive Simpson clonality was calculated by taking the square root of Simpson's diversity index across productive rearrangements. The source is immuneACCESS, and TCRdb retained only in-frame sequences with V and J called. Part of the clones is not carried over; for the studies checked, unresolved V genes explain less than half of this, and the remainder is unexplained. The DNA was the basis for D and trimming; V, J and clone size are from that table. In all, the sample holds roughly 250,000 clones, and roughly 88% of those were seen once. The ten largest make up 0.7% to 1% of the sample.

Concerning this clone: It lacks a known antigen. Qualities for individual bases were not recorded, and no much larger clone is one base off.

At one collaborating source in Seattle, patients were enrolled during active infection and were followed longitudinally through the course of disease. The collaborating institutions used their own protocols to collect whole blood in K2EDTA tubes. Collaborator samples were shipped for TCRbeta analysis as frozen whole blood, isolated PBMCs, or DNA extracted from either sample type. At the junction V is shortened by 0 bases and J by 10 bases; bases outside the gene matches: 4. According to the germline V gene, CDR1 reads SGHAT and CDR2 reads FQNNGV. Counted from cysteine to phenylalanine, this CDR3 has 15 amino acids. Only CDR3 DNA remains: 45 bases, in frame from the first base.

The TCR sequence derives from a human donor with COVID-19, enrolled during active disease. The donor label of this sample is uncertain. The sequenced sample was peripheral blood. This chain joins TRBV11-2 to TRBJ1-6, and TRBD1 matches 9 of the central bases. The CDR3 protein is CASSLEDRGGSPLHF. The DNA reads as follows: TGTGCCAGCAGCTTAGAGGACAGGGGTGGGTCACCCCTCCACTTT.